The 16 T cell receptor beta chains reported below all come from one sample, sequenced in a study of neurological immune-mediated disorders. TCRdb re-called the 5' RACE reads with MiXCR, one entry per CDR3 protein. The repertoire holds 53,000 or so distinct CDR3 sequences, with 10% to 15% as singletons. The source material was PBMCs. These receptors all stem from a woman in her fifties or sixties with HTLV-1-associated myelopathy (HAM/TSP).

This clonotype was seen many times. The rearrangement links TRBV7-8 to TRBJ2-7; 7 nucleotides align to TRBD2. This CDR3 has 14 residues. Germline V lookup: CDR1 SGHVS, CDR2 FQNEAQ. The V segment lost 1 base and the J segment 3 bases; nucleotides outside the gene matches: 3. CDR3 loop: CASSLVGTIYEQYF. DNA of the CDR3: TGTGCCAGCAGCTTAGTAGGGACTATCTACGAGCAGTACTTC.

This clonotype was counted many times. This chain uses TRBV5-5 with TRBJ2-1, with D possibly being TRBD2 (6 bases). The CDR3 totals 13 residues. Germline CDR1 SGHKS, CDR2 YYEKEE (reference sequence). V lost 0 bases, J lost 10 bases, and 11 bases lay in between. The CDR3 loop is CASSLELAREQFF. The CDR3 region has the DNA TGTGCCAGCAGCTTGGAACTAGCAAGAGAGCAGTTCTTC. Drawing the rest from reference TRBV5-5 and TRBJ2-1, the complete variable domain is DAGVTQSPTHLIKTRGQQVTLRCSPISGHKSVSWYQQVLGQGPQFIFQYYEKEERGRGNFPDRFSARQFPNYSSELNVNALLLGDSALYLCASSLELAREQFFGPGTRLTVL.

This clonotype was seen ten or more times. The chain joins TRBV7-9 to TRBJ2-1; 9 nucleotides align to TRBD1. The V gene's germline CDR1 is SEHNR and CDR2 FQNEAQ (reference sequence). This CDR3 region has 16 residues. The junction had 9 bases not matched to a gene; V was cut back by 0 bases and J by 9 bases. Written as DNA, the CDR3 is TGTGCCAGCAGCTTAGCGGGGGGACAGGGACTTGGTGAGCAGTTCTTC. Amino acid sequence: CASSLAGGQGLGEQFF.

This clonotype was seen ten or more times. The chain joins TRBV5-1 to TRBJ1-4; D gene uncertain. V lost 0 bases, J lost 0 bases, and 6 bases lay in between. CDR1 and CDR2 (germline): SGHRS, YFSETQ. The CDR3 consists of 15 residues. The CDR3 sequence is CASSLDTATNEKLFF. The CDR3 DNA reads TGCGCCAGCAGCTTGGACACTGCAACTAATGAAAAACTGTTTTTT.

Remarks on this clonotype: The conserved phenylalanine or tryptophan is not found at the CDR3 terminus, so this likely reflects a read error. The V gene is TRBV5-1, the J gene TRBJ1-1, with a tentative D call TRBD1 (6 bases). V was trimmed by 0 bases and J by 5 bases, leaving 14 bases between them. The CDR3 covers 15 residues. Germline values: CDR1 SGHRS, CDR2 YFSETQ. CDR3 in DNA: TGCGCCAGCAGCTTGGATAGGGGGAGAGGGACTGAAGCTTTCTAT. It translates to CASSLDRGRGTEAFY.

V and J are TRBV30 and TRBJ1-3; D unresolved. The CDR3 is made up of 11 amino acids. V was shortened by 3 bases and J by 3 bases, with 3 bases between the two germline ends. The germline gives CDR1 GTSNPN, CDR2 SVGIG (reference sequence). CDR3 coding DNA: TGTGCCTGGAGCCTTGGAAACACCATATATTTT. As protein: CAWSLGNTIYF. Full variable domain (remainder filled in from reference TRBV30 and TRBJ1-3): SQTIHQWPATLVQPVGSPLSLECTVEGTSNPNLYWYRQAAGRGLQLLFYSVGIGQISSEVPQNLSASRPQDRQFILSSKKLLLSDSGFYLCAWSLGNTIYFGEGSWLTVV.

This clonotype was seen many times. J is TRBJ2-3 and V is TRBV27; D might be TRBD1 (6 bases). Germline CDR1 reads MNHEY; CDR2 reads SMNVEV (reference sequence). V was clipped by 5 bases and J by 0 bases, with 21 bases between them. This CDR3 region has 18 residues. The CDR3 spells CASSARDKFLQSTDTQYF. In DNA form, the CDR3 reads TGTGCCAGCAGTGCCCGGGACAAGTTTCTCCAAAGCACAGATACGCAGTATTTT.

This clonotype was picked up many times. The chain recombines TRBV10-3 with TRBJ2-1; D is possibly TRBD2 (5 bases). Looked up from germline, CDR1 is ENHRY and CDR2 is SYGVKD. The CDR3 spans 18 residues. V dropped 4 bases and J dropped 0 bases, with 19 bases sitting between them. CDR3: CAISVSPIAPGSYNEQFF. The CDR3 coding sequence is TGTGCCATCAGTGTTTCCCCCATAGCGCCAGGCTCCTACAATGAGCAGTTCTTC.

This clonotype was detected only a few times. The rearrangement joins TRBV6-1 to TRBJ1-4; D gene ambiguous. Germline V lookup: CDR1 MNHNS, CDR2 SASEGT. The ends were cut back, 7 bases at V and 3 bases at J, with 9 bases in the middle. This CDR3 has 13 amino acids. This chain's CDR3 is CASKGTPNEKLFF. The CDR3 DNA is TGTGCCAGCAAGGGTACTCCTAATGAAAAACTGTTTTTT.

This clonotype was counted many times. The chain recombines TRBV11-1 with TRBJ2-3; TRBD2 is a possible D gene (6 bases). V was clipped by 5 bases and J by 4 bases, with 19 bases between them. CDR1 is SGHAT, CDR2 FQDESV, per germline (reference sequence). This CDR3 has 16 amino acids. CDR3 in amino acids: CASSGYISGPADTQYF. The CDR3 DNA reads TGTGCCAGCAGCGGCTACATAAGCGGGCCTGCAGATACGCAGTATTTT.

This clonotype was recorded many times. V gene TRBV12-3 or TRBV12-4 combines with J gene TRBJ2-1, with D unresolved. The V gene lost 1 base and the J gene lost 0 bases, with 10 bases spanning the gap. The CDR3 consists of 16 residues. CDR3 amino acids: CASSLGPVGSYNEQFF. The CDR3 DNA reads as TGTGCCAGCAGTTTAGGGCCGGTCGGCTCCTACAATGAGCAGTTCTTC.

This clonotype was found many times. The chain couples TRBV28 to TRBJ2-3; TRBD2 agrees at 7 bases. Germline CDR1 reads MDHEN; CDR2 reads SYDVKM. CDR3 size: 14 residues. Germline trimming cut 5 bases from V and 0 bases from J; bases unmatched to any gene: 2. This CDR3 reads CASSLAASTDTQYF. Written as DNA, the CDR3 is TGTGCCAGCAGTCTAGCGGCTAGCACAGATACGCAGTATTTT. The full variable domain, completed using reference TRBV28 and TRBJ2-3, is DVKVTQSSRYLVKRTGEKVFLECVQDMDHENMFWYRQDPGLGLRLIYFSYDVKMKEKGDIPEGYSVSREKKERFSLILESASTNQTSMYLCASSLAASTDTQYFGPGTRLTVL.

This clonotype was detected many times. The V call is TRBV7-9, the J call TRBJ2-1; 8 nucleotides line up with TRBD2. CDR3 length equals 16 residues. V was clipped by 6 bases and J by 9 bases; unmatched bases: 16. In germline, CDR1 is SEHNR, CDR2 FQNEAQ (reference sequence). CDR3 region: CASRYISGSGFGEQFF. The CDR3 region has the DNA TGTGCCAGCAGATACATCAGCGGGAGCGGTTTTGGTGAGCAGTTCTTC.

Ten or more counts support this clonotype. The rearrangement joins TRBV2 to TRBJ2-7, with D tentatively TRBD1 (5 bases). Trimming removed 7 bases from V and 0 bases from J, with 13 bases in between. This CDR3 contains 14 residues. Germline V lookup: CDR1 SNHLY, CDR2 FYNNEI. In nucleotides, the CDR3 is TGTGCCAGCACGGCCCCGACAGTCTCCTACGAGCAGTACTTC. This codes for CASTAPTVSYEQYF.

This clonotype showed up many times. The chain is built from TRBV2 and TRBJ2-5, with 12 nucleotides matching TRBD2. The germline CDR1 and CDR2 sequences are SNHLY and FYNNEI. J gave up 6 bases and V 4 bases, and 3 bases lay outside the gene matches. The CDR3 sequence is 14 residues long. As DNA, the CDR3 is TGTGCCAGCAGTGGGACTAGCGGGACAAAGACCCAGTACTTC. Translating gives CASSGTSGTKTQYF. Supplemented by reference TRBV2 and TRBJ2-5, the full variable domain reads EPEVTQTPSHQVTQMGQEVILRCVPISNHLYFYWYRQILGQKVEFLVSFYNNEISEKSEIFDDQFSVERPDGSNFTLKIRSTKLEDSAMYFCASSGTSGTKTQYFGPGTRLLVL.

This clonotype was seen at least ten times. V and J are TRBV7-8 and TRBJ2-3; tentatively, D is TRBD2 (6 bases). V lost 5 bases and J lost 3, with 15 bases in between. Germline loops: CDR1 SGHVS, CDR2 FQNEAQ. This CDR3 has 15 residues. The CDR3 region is CASSPPGGRTDTQYF. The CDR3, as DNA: TGTGCCAGCAGCCCCCCCGGGGGTCGGACAGATACGCAGTATTTT.